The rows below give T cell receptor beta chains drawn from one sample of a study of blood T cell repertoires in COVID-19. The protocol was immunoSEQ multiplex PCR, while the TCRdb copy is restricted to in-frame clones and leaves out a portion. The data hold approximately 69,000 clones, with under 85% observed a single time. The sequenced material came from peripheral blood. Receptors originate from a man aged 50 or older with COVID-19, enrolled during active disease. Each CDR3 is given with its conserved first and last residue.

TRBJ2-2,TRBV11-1,CASSPKYTGELFF
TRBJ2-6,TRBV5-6,CASIRAGLSGANVLTF
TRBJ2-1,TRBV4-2,CASSQSTSGGWGNEQFF
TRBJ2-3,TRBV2,CASSTGYTDTQYF
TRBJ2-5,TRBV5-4,CASSLAGLSETRSQETQYF
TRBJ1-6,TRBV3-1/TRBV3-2,CASSQDSQGRSPLHF
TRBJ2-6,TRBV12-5,CASGLPLSGANVLTF
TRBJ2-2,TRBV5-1,CASTLGQRGRTGELFF
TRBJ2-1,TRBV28,CASTRGQGASYNEQFF
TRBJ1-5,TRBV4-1,CASSQVDREGQPQHF
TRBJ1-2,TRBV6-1,CASSEGQGVYGYTF
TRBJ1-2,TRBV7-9,CASSLRRGGGYTF
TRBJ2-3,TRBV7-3,CASSLFTSGTDTQYF
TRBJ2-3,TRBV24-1,CATSDPLRIGTGKTDTQYF
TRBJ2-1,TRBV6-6,CASSYAGGAQLNEQFF
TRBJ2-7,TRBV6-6,CASSNGQAYEQYF
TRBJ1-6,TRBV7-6,CASSLETAGGSPLHF
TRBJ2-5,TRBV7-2,CASSLVGGGAISETQYF
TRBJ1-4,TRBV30,CAWSAPTGFNEKLFF
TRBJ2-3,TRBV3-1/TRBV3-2,CASSQVVSGGRTDTQYF
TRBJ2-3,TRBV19,CASSMGLGPSPQYF
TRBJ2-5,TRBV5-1,CASSFLRLAGGAWETQYF
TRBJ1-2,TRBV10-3,CAISNADRGKGGYTF
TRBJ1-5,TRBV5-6,CASSLQGGGGNQPQHF
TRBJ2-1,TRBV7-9,CASSLVRATYNEQFF
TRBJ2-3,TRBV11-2,CASSSYRGQTSTDTQYF
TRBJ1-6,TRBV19,CASTPGFGQGGNSPLHF
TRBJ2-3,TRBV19,CASSQPGLHTDTQYF
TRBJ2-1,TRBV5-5,CASSLVLARSEQFF
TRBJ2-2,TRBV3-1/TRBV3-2,CASTPRSGGAGGELFF
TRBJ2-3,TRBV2,CASSRDYTDTQYF
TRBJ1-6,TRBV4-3,CASSQETGGYNNSPLHF
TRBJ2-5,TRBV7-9,CASSTGTDQETQYF
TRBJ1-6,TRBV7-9,CASSAGVHNSPLHF
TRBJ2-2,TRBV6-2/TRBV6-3,CASSVTRGITGELFF
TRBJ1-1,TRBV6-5,CASSYWTGTEAFF
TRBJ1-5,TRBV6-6,CASSYRAEDQPQHF
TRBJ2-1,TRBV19,CASTRPGSGSYNEQFF
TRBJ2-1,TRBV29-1,CSVVEAGAGGEQFF
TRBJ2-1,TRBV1,CTSSPLSRDNEQFF
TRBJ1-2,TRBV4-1,CASSQDRREHYGYTF
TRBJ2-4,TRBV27,CASSYVSRDWF
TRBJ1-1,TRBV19,CASSLRGGTEAFF
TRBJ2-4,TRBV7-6,CASSPRDSQNIQYF
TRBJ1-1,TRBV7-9,CASSSLRTAEAFF
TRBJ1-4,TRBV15,CATSRESVTGYQLFF
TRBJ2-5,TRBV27,CASSSPGQARETQYF
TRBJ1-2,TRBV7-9,CASSLDPQGVASGYTF
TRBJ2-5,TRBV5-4,CASIPDPGLAGPTQYF
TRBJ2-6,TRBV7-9,CASSSHRGLGANVLTF